These 21 T cell receptor beta chains were sequenced from one sample in a study of kidney transplant recipient with SARS-CoV-2 infection (dated by TCRdb to the early 2020s). Read against the paper, the sample's time point label means: pre-pandemic baseline sample and day 111 after first positive SARS-CoV-2 test. Sequencing relied on an Illumina MiSeq. In TCRdb, the public reads were trimmed at Q25 with fastp and aligned with MiXCR, with productive beta chains retained. Records with the same CDR3 protein are collapsed into one entry carrying the most frequent genes and DNA. The sample table contains some 220,000 distinct CDR3 sequences; only one count was recorded for 29% of them. The ten largest clonotypes hold roughly 7% of the sample. The sample consisted of a blood sample, taken at baseline and between days 110 and 120 from a kidney transplant recipient. These receptors all stem from a male patient in his 30s who had COVID-19 and was a kidney transplant recipient. After a transplant, the graft donor may have provided part of the T cells.

This clonotype was recorded at least ten times. The V and J genes are TRBV6-1 and TRBJ1-5; D unresolved. Between the trimmed V and J ends, which lost 1 base and 4 bases, there was a span of 11 bases. Germline V lookup: CDR1 MNHNS, CDR2 SASEGT. The CDR3 is 15 residues long. CDR3 coding DNA: TGTGCCAGCAGTGAAGTGGACGGGAATAATCAGCCCCAGCATTTT. Protein: CASSEVDGNNQPQHF.

For this clonotype: This may arise from a read error, as a much more abundant clone is one base away. This chain links TRBV7-8 with TRBJ1-5; 9 positions agree with TRBD1. The germline V gene encodes CDR1 SGHVS and CDR2 FQNEAQ. The CDR3 runs 15 residues. CDR3 protein: CASSPGTGTNQPQRF. The CDR3 bases are TGTGCCAGCAGTCCCGGGACAGGGACGAATCAGCCCCAGCGTTTT.

This sequence joins TRBV5-4 and TRBJ2-1, with D perhaps being TRBD1 or TRBD2 (6 bases each). The CDR3 contains 17 residues. V was shortened by 4 bases and J by 2 bases, with 19 bases between the two germline ends. CDR1 is SGHNT and CDR2 is YYREEE in the germline V gene (reference sequence). The CDR3 is CASSPPWGRDPYNEQFF. The CDR3 DNA reads TGTGCCAGCAGCCCTCCCTGGGGGCGGGATCCCTACAATGAGCAGTTCTTC.

Turning to this clonotype: This may arise from a read error, as a much more abundant clone is one base away. The chain employs TRBV11-2 and TRBJ2-7, with 11 bases matching TRBD1. CDR1 SGHAT and CDR2 FQNNGV come from the germline V gene. The CDR3 spans 15 residues. Here the CDR3 DNA reads TGTGCCTGCAGCTTAGTTGGACAGGGGGCCAACGAGCAGTACTTC. Amino acids: CACSLVGQGANEQYF.

Remarks on this clonotype: One junction end disagrees with the germline gene, perhaps due to a read error. This sequence joins TRBV5-6 and TRBJ1-5; D unclear. Germline CDR1 is SGHDT and CDR2 is YYEEEE. This CDR3 is 15 amino acids long. This CDR3 is CASREVGDSNQSQHF. CDR3 DNA: TGTGCCAGCAGAGAGGTCGGGGATAGCAATCAGTCCCAGCATTTT.

This clonotype has at least ten counts. The chain links TRBV6-2 or TRBV6-3 to TRBJ2-2; no firm D call. Germline V gene sequence: CDR1 MNHEY, CDR2 SVGEGT. The CDR3 runs to 12 residues. Trimming cost V 5 bases and J 1 base, with 2 bases left between them. The chain's CDR3 is CASSQNTGELFF. In DNA form, the CDR3 reads TGTGCCAGCAGTCAGAACACCGGGGAGCTGTTTTTT.

On this clonotype: It may be a read error: a sequence one base away is much more abundant. This CDR3 is missing its conserved last phenylalanine or tryptophan, likely due to a read error. V gene TRBV18 combines with J gene TRBJ2-5; D gene unclear. The CDR3 extends over 15 amino acids. Per the germline V gene, CDR1 is KGHSH and CDR2 is LQKENI. V dropped 6 bases and J dropped 2 bases, with 16 bases sitting between them. The DNA for the CDR3 is TGTGCCAGCTCCGACCAAAGGGCGAGGCAAGAGACCCAGTACCTC. It yields the protein CASSDQRARQETQYL.

This clonotype has at least ten counts. The chain links TRBV30 to TRBJ1-5; 9 nucleotides agree with TRBD1. Per the germline V gene, CDR1 is GTSNPN and CDR2 is SVGIG (reference sequence). This CDR3 has 17 amino acids. The V segment lost 0 bases and the J segment 6 bases; nucleotides outside the gene matches: 12. The CDR3 loop reads CAWSVPFRQGVSQPQHF. The DNA of the CDR3 is TGTGCCTGGAGTGTACCATTCCGACAGGGGGTGAGTCAGCCCCAGCATTTT.

This clonotype was counted many times. The chain uses TRBV12-2 and TRBJ1-2; TRBD1, as called in the table, went unchecked against the DNA. TRBV12-2 corresponds to a pseudogene. The CDR3 covers 17 residues. The CDR3 is CASRRERTPRKTYGYTF. DNA for the CDR3: TGTGCAAGTCGCCGGGAAAGGACTCCACGAAAGACCTATGGCTACACCTTC.

This clonotype showed up many times. The chain links TRBV2 to TRBJ2-5, with D maybe TRBD1 (5 bases). Germline V gene lookup returns CDR1 SNHLY and CDR2 FYNNEI. V shed 2 bases and J shed 5 bases, with 15 bases lying between them. This CDR3 contains 15 residues. The CDR3 loop reads CASSERRRGGETQYF. The CDR3 DNA reads as TGTGCCAGCAGTGAAAGGCGAAGGGGTGGGGAGACCCAGTACTTC.

This clonotype has only a few counts. The CDR3 spells CASSLVERGGGYTF. The CDR3 bases are TGTGCCAGCAGCTTGGTAGAAAGGGGCGGTGGCTACACCTTC. The chain is built from TRBV5-4 and TRBJ1-2; tentatively, D is TRBD1 (5 bases). The CDR3 sequence is 14 residues long. Per the germline V gene, CDR1 is SGHNT and CDR2 is YYREEE (reference sequence). Between the trimmed V and J ends, which lost 0 bases and 7 bases, there was a span of 13 bases.

This clonotype was detected once. A read error is possible here, since a much larger clone lies one base away. This sequence joins TRBV27 and TRBJ2-7; D perhaps matches TRBD1 (6 bases). Trimming removed 2 bases at V and 4 bases at J, with 18 bases between. CDR1 and CDR2 from the germline V gene are MNHEY and SMNVEV (reference sequence). The CDR3 totals 16 residues. The CDR3 loop reads CASSLRYGGPTYEQYF. Here the CDR3 DNA reads TGTGCCAGCAGTTTAAGATATGGGGGCCCGACGTACGAGCAGTACTTC.

The rearrangement links TRBV11-2 to TRBJ2-5; 7 nucleotides agree with TRBD1. CDR1 is SGHAT and CDR2 is FQNNGV in the germline V gene. This CDR3 is built from 14 residues. Trimming took 4 bases from V and 0 from J; bases not matched to a gene: 2. The CDR3 DNA sequence: TGTGCCAGCAGCTCGGACAGGTACCAAGAGACCCAGTACTTC. Translating it yields CASSSDRYQETQYF.

This clonotype was counted many times. The chain is built from TRBV20-1 and TRBJ2-1, with TRBD2 matching over 9 bases. CDR1 and CDR2 from the germline V gene are DFQATT and SNEGSKA (reference sequence). V trimming: 0 bases; J trimming: 4 bases; junction bases outside the gene matches: 7. CDR3 size: 16 residues. CDR3 in amino acids: CSARDPQRGDYNEQFF. The CDR3, as DNA: TGCAGTGCTAGAGATCCCCAGCGGGGGGATTACAATGAGCAGTTCTTC.

This clonotype was seen ten or more times. The chain recombines TRBV28 with TRBJ1-5; a weak D match, TRBD1 (5 bases). The CDR3 sequence is 15 residues long. CDR1 and CDR2 (germline): MDHEN, SYDVKM. Trimming removed 3 bases from V and 3 bases from J, with 12 bases in between. CDR3: CASSFEGAANQPQHF. Here the CDR3 DNA reads TGTGCCAGCAGTTTCGAAGGGGCGGCCAATCAGCCCCAGCATTTT.

Many counts were recorded for this clonotype. The genes are TRBV19 and TRBJ1-1; D perhaps matches TRBD1 (5 bases). CDR3 size: 12 residues. Deletions cut 3 bases from V and 7 bases from J, with 9 bases between. Germline V CDR1 and CDR2: LNHDA, SQIVND (reference sequence). The CDR3 DNA is TGTGCCAGTAGTATTGGGGGAGGTGAAGCTTTCTTT. Its protein product is CASSIGGGEAFF.

This chain links TRBV2 with TRBJ1-2; tentatively, D is TRBD1 (5 bases). V lost 11 bases and J 4 bases, leaving 20 bases between the germline ends. This CDR3 is built from 14 residues. From germline, CDR1 is SNHLY and CDR2 FYNNEI. The CDR3 sequence is CAGTRDGQIYGYTF. For the CDR3, the DNA is TGTGCCGGCACTAGGGACGGCCAGATCTATGGCTACACCTTC. Using reference TRBV2 and TRBJ1-2 for the parts outside the CDR3, the full variable domain is EPEVTQTPSHQVTQMGQEVILRCVPISNHLYFYWYRQILGQKVEFLVSFYNNEISEKSEIFDDQFSVERPDGSNFTLKIRSTKLEDSAMYFCAGTRDGQIYGYTFGSGTRLTVV.

The chain has TRBV12-3 or TRBV12-4 and TRBJ1-1; D is unclear. This CDR3 is built from 14 residues. Deletions cut 6 bases from V and 7 bases from J, with 18 bases between. CDR3 DNA: TGTGCCAGCAGCCCCCTGGGTGGAGGGAGTGAAGCTTTCTTT. Translated: CASSPLGGGSEAFF.

This clonotype was counted ten times or more. The chain carries TRBV5-5 and TRBJ1-2; D not certain. Germline values: CDR1 SGHKS, CDR2 YYEKEE (reference sequence). The CDR3 contains 16 residues. With 7 bases removed from V and 4 bases from J, the gap between germline ends came to 23 bases. The DNA for the CDR3 is TGTGCCAGCTTTATTCTTGTCTCGCGAAAGACCTATGGCTACACCTTC. Translated, it gives CASFILVSRKTYGYTF.

This clonotype was seen only a few times. This chain links TRBV5-1 with TRBJ1-6; no reliable D call. CDR1 SGHRS and CDR2 YFSETQ come from the germline V gene. The CDR3 is 15 amino acids. V was cut by 4 bases and J by 10 bases, with 18 bases left in between. CDR3 sequence (DNA): TGCGCCAGCAGCCGTCCGGGAGCGGGAGGATCACCCCTCCACTTT. Amino acid sequence: CASSRPGAGGSPLHF.

This clonotype has at least ten counts. The rearrangement joins TRBV12-3 or TRBV12-4 to TRBJ1-1, with 7 bases matching TRBD1. J gave up 3 bases and V 6 bases, and 4 bases lay outside the gene matches. The CDR3 spans 13 residues. CDR3 loop: CASRFQGDTEAFF. The CDR3, as DNA: TGTGCCAGCAGATTTCAGGGGGACACTGAAGCTTTCTTT.